This TCR beta chain was retrieved from a study of Ad26.COV2.S vaccination and SARS-CoV-2 variants. Overall study context: A participant enrolled in the COV1001 Ad26.COV2.S trial arm provided the sample. Ad26.COV2.S, an intramuscular injection, was given once or twice 56 days apart.

Study outcomes and limitations: Vaccinees showed greater spike-specific TCR breadth than placebo recipients.

The J segment lost 5 bases and the V segment lost 1 base, leaving 0 bases of the junction unmatched. CDR1 is SGHRS, CDR2 YFSETQ, per germline. The CDR3 is 13 amino acids. Worth noting for this clone: As yet, its antigen is unknown.

TCRdb's table, derived via immunoSEQ multiplex PCR, lists solely in-frame clones and lacks some. Of 380,000 or so clones listed, approximately 86% are singletons. Stated treatment: roughly 20 received Ad26.COV2.S at low or high dose, single or two shots; five or six received placebo; per-sample allocation not given. The study sampled participants on day 63 after the first vaccine or placebo injection. Donation was by an adult aged 18-55 years who was in Boston. The sequencing used peripheral blood, collected in a trial of Ad26.COV2.S vaccine versus placebo. The receptor's source is a person aged 18-60 years who received the Ad26.COV2.S COVID-19 vaccine or a placebo. The rearrangement joins TRBV5-1 to TRBJ1-5; 7 bases fit TRBD1. CDR3 DNA: TGCGCCAGCAGCTTGACAGGGGATCAGCCCCAGCATTTT. Translation: CASSLTGDQPQHF.